Each of the 30 T cell receptor beta chains below was sequenced from the same sample in a study of T cells in Graves' hyperthyroidism and ophthalmopathy. The TCR beta CDR3 regions underwent amplification using RNA transcripts as the source. A set of HTBI primers served as the primers for a first-round RT-PCR of the TCR CDR3. Via MiXCR, TCRdb re-called the multiplex PCR reads, giving one row per CDR3 protein. The data hold approximately 150,000 distinct CDR3 sequences, with less than 10% observed a single time. Sequencing was done on a sample of blood. These receptors originate from a woman aged 18 to 35 with Graves' hyperthyroidism that later progressed to Graves' ophthalmopathy.

As concerns this clonotype: A single base separates this from a much larger clone, so it may be a read error. V is TRBV13 and J is TRBJ2-1, with D possibly TRBD2 on 6 matching bases. The CDR3 contains 14 residues. Germline values: CDR1 PRHDT, CDR2 FYEKMQ (reference sequence). The chain's CDR3 is CASSLDSRENEQLF. CDR3 DNA: TGTGCCAGCAGCTTAGACTCCCGGGAGAATGAGCAGCTCTTC.

This clonotype occurred many times. The V and J genes are TRBV7-9 and TRBJ2-1, with 12 bases aligning to TRBD2. The CDR3 totals 20 residues. Trimming at V came to 0 bases and at J to 8 bases, leaving 17 bases not matched to a gene. Germline CDR1 SEHNR, CDR2 FQNEAQ (reference sequence). Written as DNA, the CDR3 is TGTGCCAGCAGCTTAGCTGGGCTAGCGGGAGGGTCGACGGTGGTTCATGAGCAGTTCTTC. It encodes CASSLAGLAGGSTVVHEQFF.

In the case of this clonotype: A read error may be the cause here, since a much bigger clone is one base away. The V call is TRBV6-5, the J call TRBJ1-5, with a possible D match to TRBD1 (5 bases). The CDR3 is 17 residues long. Germline V gives CDR1 MNHEY, CDR2 SVGAGI. Here the CDR3 reads CAGSYSPRGGGNQPQHF. The CDR3 nucleotides are TGTGCCGGCAGTTACTCTCCCCGGGGGGGTGGCAATCAGCCCCAGCATTTT.

At least ten counts were recorded for this clonotype. The V and J genes are TRBV20-1 and TRBJ2-5; TRBD2 aligns across 11 bases. Germline-derived CDR1 and CDR2 are DFQATT and SNEGSKA (reference sequence). The CDR3 is 16 amino acids. Losses at the gene ends were 0 bases for V and 4 bases for J; bases not matched to a gene: 7. The CDR3 sequence is CSARDRWLAGGETQYF. CDR3 bases: TGCAGTGCTAGAGATCGGTGGCTAGCGGGGGGAGAGACCCAGTACTTC.

This clonotype was counted ten times or more. V usage is TRBV20-1 and J usage is TRBJ1-4, with D possibly TRBD1 on 6 matching bases. The V gene's germline CDR1 is DFQATT and CDR2 SNEGSKA (reference sequence). V shed 0 bases and J shed 8 bases, with 13 bases lying between them. The CDR3 runs 14 residues. In nucleotides, the CDR3 is TGCAGTGCTAGAGATATGGAAGGGGGGGAAAAACTGTTTTTT. It encodes CSARDMEGGEKLFF.

This clonotype was found many times. The chain has TRBV6-2 or TRBV6-3 and TRBJ1-5, with TRBD1 identical over 9 bases. The germline V gene encodes CDR1 MNHEY and CDR2 SVGEGT. The V segment lost 6 bases and the J segment 6 bases; nucleotides outside the gene matches: 12. This CDR3 is built from 16 residues. CDR3 sequence reads: CASRGTGKNFSQPQHF. In DNA form, the CDR3 reads TGTGCCAGCAGAGGGACAGGGAAAAATTTTAGTCAGCCCCAGCATTTT.

This clonotype showed up many times. The rearrangement uses TRBV19 and TRBJ2-6; D possibly corresponds to TRBD2 (6 bases). Trimming took 3 bases from V and 4 from J, leaving 13 bases between them. CDR1 is LNHDA and CDR2 is SQIVND in the germline V gene (reference sequence). The CDR3 is 16 amino acids. The CDR3 loop reads CASSIFGDSGANVLTF. As DNA, the CDR3 is TGTGCCAGTAGTATCTTTGGGGACTCCGGGGCCAACGTCCTGACTTTC.

This clonotype was seen repeatedly, ten times or more. V and J are TRBV10-2 and TRBJ2-1; 14 bases fit TRBD2. The CDR3 is 15 residues long. The germline gives CDR1 WSHSY, CDR2 SAAADI. Trimming removed 7 bases from V and 9 bases from J; junction bases left unmatched: 8. The CDR3 loop is CASTGGLAGEGEQFF. CDR3 sequence (DNA): TGCGCCAGCACCGGGGGACTAGCGGGAGAAGGTGAGCAGTTCTTC.

In its sample, this clonotype was seen a few times. This chain uses TRBV7-9 with TRBJ1-6; 7 nucleotides line up with TRBD1. Looked up from germline, CDR1 is SEHNR and CDR2 is FQNEAQ (reference sequence). The CDR3 covers 14 residues. The J segment lost 8 bases and the V segment lost 4 bases, leaving 5 bases of the junction unmatched. The DNA of the CDR3 is TGTGCCAGCAGCTCCCGGGACAGATATTCACCCCTCCACTTT. This encodes CASSSRDRYSPLHF.

This clonotype was detected only once. The chain has TRBV11-2 and TRBJ2-1; 12 bases agree with TRBD2. This CDR3 contains 17 residues. Unmatched junction bases numbered 4, after V lost 4 bases and J lost 0 bases. Germline CDR1 is SGHAT and CDR2 is FQNNGV. The CDR3 sequence is CASSWTTSGSSYNEQFF. DNA for the CDR3: TGTGCCAGCAGCTGGACGACTAGCGGGAGCTCCTACAATGAGCAGTTCTTC.

This clonotype has a handful of counts. The chain uses TRBV25-1 and TRBJ1-1; tentative D call: TRBD1 (5 bases). Trimming took off 8 bases at V and 4 bases at J, with 17 bases between the two ends. The length of the CDR3 is 14 residues. Germline V gene data show CDR1 as MGHDK and CDR2 as SYGVNS. CDR3 bases: TGTGCCAGCGGAGCAGCTCAGGGTGGCACTGAAGCTTTCTTT. Its protein is CASGAAQGGTEAFF. The complete variable domain, with remaining parts taken from reference TRBV25-1 and TRBJ1-1, reads EADIYQTPRYLVIGTGKKITLECSQTMGHDKMYWYQQDPGMELHLIHYSYGVNSTEKGDLSSESTVSRIRTEHFPLTLESARPSHTSQYLCASGAAQGGTEAFFGQGTRLTVV.

Ten or more counts support this clonotype. V is TRBV20-1 and J is TRBJ2-7; 13 nucleotides match TRBD2. The CDR3 contains 15 residues. Losses at the gene ends were 6 bases for V and 3 bases for J; bases not matched to a gene: 8. The germline gives CDR1 DFQATT, CDR2 SNEGSKA (reference sequence). CDR3 loop: CSATGTSGKSYEQYF. CDR3 bases: TGCAGTGCCACCGGGACTAGCGGGAAGAGCTACGAGCAGTACTTC.

This clonotype has at least ten counts. The rearrangement joins TRBV11-3 to TRBJ1-6; D call uncertain. The V and J ends lost 5 bases and 6 bases respectively, with 8 bases between them. CDR3 length: 13 amino acids. Germline CDR1 and CDR2: SGHNT and YENEEA. CDR3: CASSPLPNSPLHF. The CDR3 region has the DNA TGTGCCAGCAGCCCCCTCCCTAATTCACCCCTCCACTTT.

This clonotype was detected ten times or more. The genes are TRBV3-1 and TRBJ2-5, with 7 positions matching TRBD2. After removal of 0 bases from V and 2 bases from J, the junction contained 3 bases not matched to a gene. Germline-derived CDR1 and CDR2 are LGHDT and YNNKEL (reference sequence). The CDR3 has 15 residues. CDR3 protein: CASSQDTGRQETQYF. The CDR3 DNA sequence: TGTGCCAGCAGCCAAGATACCGGGAGGCAAGAGACCCAGTACTTC.

This clonotype has a count of ten or more. The chain couples TRBV6-5 to TRBJ2-5; 9 nucleotides line up with TRBD1. V dropped 0 bases and J dropped 7; count of bases not matched to a gene: 3. The CDR3 is 14 amino acids. Looked up from germline, CDR1 is MNHEY and CDR2 is SVGAGI. CDR3 sequence: CASSYSGTGTTQYF. The CDR3, as DNA: TGTGCCAGCAGTTACTCTGGGACAGGGACGACCCAGTACTTC.

This clonotype has at least ten counts. The rearrangement links TRBV2 to TRBJ1-6; a possible D gene is TRBD1 (6 bases). Germline V gene data show CDR1 as SNHLY and CDR2 as FYNNEI. The CDR3 spans 15 residues. Deletions cut 3 bases from V and 6 bases from J, with 12 bases between. CDR3 DNA sequence: TGTGCCAGCAGTGAGGAGGGGGGAATTAATTCACCCCTCCACTTT. This translates into CASSEEGGINSPLHF.

This clonotype has ten or more counts. The rearrangement joins TRBV12-3 or TRBV12-4 to TRBJ2-1, with D possibly matching TRBD1 (6 bases). V gave up 3 bases and J gave up 5 bases, with 11 bases separating them. The CDR3 runs to 14 residues. CDR3: CASSLGATNNEQFF. For the CDR3, the DNA is TGTGCCAGCAGTTTGGGGGCCACAAACAATGAGCAGTTCTTC.

Many counts were recorded for this clonotype. The chain is built from TRBV7-9 and TRBJ2-1, with 12 nucleotides matching TRBD2. The junction had 6 bases not matched to a gene; V was cut back by 4 bases and J by 8 bases. Germline V lookup: CDR1 SEHNR, CDR2 FQNEAQ (reference sequence). The CDR3 totals 15 residues. The CDR3: CASSSKRLAGDEQFF. DNA of the CDR3: TGTGCCAGCAGCTCTAAAAGACTAGCGGGAGATGAGCAGTTCTTC.

This clonotype was counted many times. The chain recombines TRBV11-2 with TRBJ2-5; D gene unclear. V gave up 3 bases and J gave up 1 base, with 12 bases separating them. This CDR3 is 15 amino acids long. CDR1 and CDR2 (germline): SGHAT, FQNNGV. CDR3 sequence (DNA): TGTGCCAGCAGCTTTGGCAGGTGGGTCCAAGAGACCCAGTACTTC. Protein: CASSFGRWVQETQYF.

The sample holds many counts of this clonotype. The chain joins TRBV12-3 or TRBV12-4 to TRBJ2-1; 8 bases align to TRBD1. Losses at the gene ends were 3 bases for V and 8 bases for J; bases not matched to a gene: 15. The CDR3 length is 17 residues. DNA for the CDR3: TGTGCCAGCAGTTTTATCGGACAGGGCATTTTTTATTATGAGCAGTTCTTC. The encoded protein is CASSFIGQGIFYYEQFF.

This clonotype has only a few counts. The CDR3 protein is CASSAATGGPFSTDTQYF. CDR3 bases: TGCGCCAGCAGCGCGGCTACGGGGGGACCTTTTAGCACAGATACGCAGTATTTT. The chain employs TRBV5-1 and TRBJ2-3; the match to TRBD2 covers 7 bases. The CDR3 has 18 residues. The junction had 14 bases not matched to a gene; V was cut back by 4 bases and J by 0 bases. Germline V gene data show CDR1 as SGHRS and CDR2 as YFSETQ.

The table lists this clonotype with many counts. The CDR3 here is CASSQGSGGAQETQYF. In nucleotides, the CDR3 is TGCGCCAGCAGCCAAGGGAGCGGGGGGGCCCAAGAGACCCAGTACTTC. V and J are TRBV4-1 and TRBJ2-5; 10 positions agree with TRBD2. This CDR3 region has 16 residues. Germline-derived CDR1 and CDR2 are MGHRA and YSYEKL. Germline trimming cut 1 base from V and 1 base from J; bases unmatched to any gene: 3.

This chain connects TRBV6-1 to TRBJ2-7, with D unclear. The CDR3 is 15 residues long. CDR1 MNHNS and CDR2 SASEGT come from the germline V gene. Trimming took off 5 bases at V and 1 base at J, with 15 bases between the two ends. For the CDR3, the DNA is TGTGCCAGCAGTCTTACACCGATTTCTTCCTACGAGCAGTACTTC. Its translation: CASSLTPISSYEQYF.

This clonotype was detected only a few times. V usage is TRBV3-1 and J usage is TRBJ2-2, with D unresolved. The CDR3 covers 16 residues. With 5 bases removed from V and 8 bases from J, the gap between germline ends came to 21 bases. CDR1 is LGHDT and CDR2 is YNNKEL in the germline V gene (reference sequence). CDR3 sequence reads: CASSSLLAPATGELFF. CDR3 coding DNA: TGTGCCAGCAGCTCCCTTTTAGCTCCAGCTACTGGGGAGCTGTTTTTT.

Many counts were recorded for this clonotype. V is TRBV30 and J is TRBJ2-1; possibly TRBD1 for D (6 bases). Trimming left V 3 bases short and J 2 bases short, with 17 bases between. Germline CDR1 and CDR2: GTSNPN and SVGIG (reference sequence). The CDR3 is 16 residues long. CDR3 amino acids: CAWRDKDSWAYNEQFF. The CDR3 bases are TGTGCCTGGAGGGACAAGGACAGCTGGGCCTACAATGAGCAGTTCTTC. Full variable domain (missing parts from reference TRBV30 and TRBJ2-1): SQTIHQWPATLVQPVGSPLSLECTVEGTSNPNLYWYRQAAGRGLQLLFYSVGIGQISSEVPQNLSASRPQDRQFILSSKKLLLSDSGFYLCAWRDKDSWAYNEQFFGPGTRLTVL.

In its sample, this clonotype was seen many times. CDR3 bases: TGTGCCAGCAGTGAGTTAGCGGGAGGCTCCTACGAGCAGTACTTC. This translates into CASSELAGGSYEQYF. The chain links TRBV6-1 to TRBJ2-7, with TRBD2 identical over 10 bases. V shed 3 bases and J 0 bases; nucleotides not matched to a gene: 2. The CDR3 is made up of 15 amino acids. The germline gives CDR1 MNHNS, CDR2 SASEGT.

This clonotype was seen repeatedly, ten times or more. The chain is built from TRBV28 and TRBJ2-3; 13 bases are shared with TRBD2. Germline V gene lookup returns CDR1 MDHEN and CDR2 SYDVKM. This CDR3 region has 14 residues. With V trimmed by 8 bases and J by 4 bases, 3 bases remained unmatched. CDR3 nucleotides: TGTGCCAGCGGGGGGACTAGCGGGGCAGATACGCAGTATTTT. Its protein is CASGGTSGADTQYF.

This clonotype occurred many times. The chain links TRBV28 to TRBJ1-5; 8 bases match TRBD1. The CDR3 covers 15 residues. V trimming: 8 bases; J trimming: 1 base; junction bases outside the gene matches: 7. Germline V gene lookup returns CDR1 MDHEN and CDR2 SYDVKM. The CDR3 bases are TGTGCCAGCTTGGTACAGGGGGTCAGCAATCAGCCCCAGCATTTT. Protein product: CASLVQGVSNQPQHF.

This clonotype was seen at least ten times. The chain couples TRBV20-1 to TRBJ1-5; 7 positions match TRBD1. Germline trimming cut 3 bases from V and 2 bases from J; bases unmatched to any gene: 4. Germline V lookup: CDR1 DFQATT, CDR2 SNEGSKA (reference sequence). The CDR3 totals 14 residues. CDR3: CSASRGPGNQPQHF. The CDR3 nucleotides read TGCAGTGCTAGTAGGGGGCCGGGCAATCAGCCCCAGCATTTT.

This clonotype was recorded a few times. Sequence at one end of the junction differs from germline and may be a read error. CDR3 sequence reads: CASSVGQGGSETQYF. CDR3 DNA: TGTGCTAGCAGCGTAGGCCAAGGGGGCTCGGAGACCCAGTACTTC. J is TRBJ2-5 and V is TRBV7-7; 7 bases are a match to TRBD1. CDR3 length: 15 residues. Germline V gives CDR1 SSHAT, CDR2 FNYEAQ (reference sequence).